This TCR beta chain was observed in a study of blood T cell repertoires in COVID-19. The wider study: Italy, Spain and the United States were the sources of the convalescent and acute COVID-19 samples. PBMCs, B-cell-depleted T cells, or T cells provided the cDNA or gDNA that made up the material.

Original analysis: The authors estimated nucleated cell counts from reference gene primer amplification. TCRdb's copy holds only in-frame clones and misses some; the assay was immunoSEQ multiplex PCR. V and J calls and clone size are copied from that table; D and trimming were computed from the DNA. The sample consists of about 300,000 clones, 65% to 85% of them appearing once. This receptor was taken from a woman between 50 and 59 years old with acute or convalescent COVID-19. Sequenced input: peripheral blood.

DNA for the CDR3: TGCGCCAGCAGCGAACAACAGGGGGCAACGGGGACCCAGTACTTC. Residues: CASSEQQGATGTQYF. This chain connects TRBV5-1 to TRBJ2-5, with 9 bases lining up with TRBD1. V shed 4 bases, J shed 7 bases, and the junction held 11 bases outside the gene matches. There are 15 residues in the CDR3. Germline values: CDR1 SGHRS, CDR2 YFSETQ.